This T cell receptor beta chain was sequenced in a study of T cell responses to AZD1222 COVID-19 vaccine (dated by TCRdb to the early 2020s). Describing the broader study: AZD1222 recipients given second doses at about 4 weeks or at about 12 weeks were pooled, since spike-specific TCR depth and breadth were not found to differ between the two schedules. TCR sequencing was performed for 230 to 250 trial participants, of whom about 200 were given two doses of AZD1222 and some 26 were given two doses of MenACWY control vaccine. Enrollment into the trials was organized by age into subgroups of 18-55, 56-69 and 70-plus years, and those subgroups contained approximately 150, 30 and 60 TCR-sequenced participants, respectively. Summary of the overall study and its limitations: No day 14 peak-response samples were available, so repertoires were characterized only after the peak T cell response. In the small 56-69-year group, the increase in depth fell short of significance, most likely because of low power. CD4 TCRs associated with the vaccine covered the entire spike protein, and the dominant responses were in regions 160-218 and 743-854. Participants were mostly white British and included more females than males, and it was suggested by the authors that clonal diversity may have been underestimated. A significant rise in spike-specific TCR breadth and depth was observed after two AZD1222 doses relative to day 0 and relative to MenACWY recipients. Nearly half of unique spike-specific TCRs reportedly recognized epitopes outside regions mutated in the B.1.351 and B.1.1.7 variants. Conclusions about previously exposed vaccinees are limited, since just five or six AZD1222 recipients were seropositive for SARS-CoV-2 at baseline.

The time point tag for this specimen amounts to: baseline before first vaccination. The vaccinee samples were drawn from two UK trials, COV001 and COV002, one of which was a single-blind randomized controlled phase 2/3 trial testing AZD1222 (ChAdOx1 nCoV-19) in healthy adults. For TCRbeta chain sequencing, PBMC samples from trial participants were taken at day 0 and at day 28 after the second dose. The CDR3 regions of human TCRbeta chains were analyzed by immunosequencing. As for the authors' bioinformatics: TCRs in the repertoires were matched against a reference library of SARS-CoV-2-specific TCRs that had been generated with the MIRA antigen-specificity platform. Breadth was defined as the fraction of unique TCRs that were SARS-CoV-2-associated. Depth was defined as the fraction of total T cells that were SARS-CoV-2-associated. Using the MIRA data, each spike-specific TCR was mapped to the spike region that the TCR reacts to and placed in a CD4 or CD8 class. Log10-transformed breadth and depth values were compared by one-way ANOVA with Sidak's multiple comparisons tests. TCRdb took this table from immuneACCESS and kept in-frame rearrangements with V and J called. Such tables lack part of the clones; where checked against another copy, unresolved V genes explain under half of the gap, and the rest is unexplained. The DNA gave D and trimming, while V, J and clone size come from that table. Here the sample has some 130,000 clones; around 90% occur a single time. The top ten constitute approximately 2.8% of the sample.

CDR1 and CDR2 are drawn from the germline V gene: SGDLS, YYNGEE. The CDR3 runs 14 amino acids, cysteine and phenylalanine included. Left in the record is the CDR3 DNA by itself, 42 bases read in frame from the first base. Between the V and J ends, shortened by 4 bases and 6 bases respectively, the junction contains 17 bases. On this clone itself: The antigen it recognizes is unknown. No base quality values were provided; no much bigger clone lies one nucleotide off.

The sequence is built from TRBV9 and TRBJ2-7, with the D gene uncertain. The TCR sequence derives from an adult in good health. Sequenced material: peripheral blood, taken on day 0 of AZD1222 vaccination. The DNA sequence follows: TGTGCCAGCAGCCCCCACCTTAGCAGGCGCGAGCAGTACTTC. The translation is CASSPHLSRREQYF.